The clone carrying this TCR beta chain was seen once. Sequenced by immunoSEQ multiplex PCR; TCRdb stores in-frame clones only, minus some. The sample records roughly 40,000 clones, more than 85% being singletons. CDR3 length equals 15 residues. Germline-derived CDR1 and CDR2 are SGHDN and FVKESK. V was pared by 3 bases and J by 5 bases, with 6 bases of the junction left unmatched. This entry is derived from a study of T cell changes during pregnancy in multiple sclerosis. The V and J genes are TRBV14 and TRBJ2-3, with TRBD2 matching over 9 bases. Sequenced material: CD4+ T cells from peripheral blood mononuclear cells, taken in the second trimester of pregnancy. The sequence was obtained from a female donor in good health, enrolled as a control in a pregnancy study. DNA for the CDR3: TGTGCCAGCAGCCACAGCGGGAGGTTGTTAGATACGCAGTATTTT. This sequence encodes CASSHSGRLLDTQYF.